Presented here are 14 T cell receptor beta chains from one specimen sequenced in a study of shared clonotypes between healthy human individuals. Clones were sequenced by immunoSEQ multiplex PCR, and TCRdb holds only the in-frame ones, with some missing. The sample carries 1,500,000 or so clones, roughly 96% recorded once. Sequenced sample: naive CD4+ T cells sorted from blood. Subset noted: CD45RA+ positively selected. The receptors were gathered from a man aged 25 to 45 in good health.

The rearrangement links TRBV4-1 to TRBJ2-3; D is unresolved. V gave up 0 bases and J gave up 2 bases, with 12 bases separating them. The CDR3 covers 16 residues. Germline-derived CDR1 and CDR2 are MGHRA and YSYEKL. CDR3 sequence: CASSQEDGRFTDTQYF. The CDR3 DNA sequence: TGCGCCAGCAGCCAAGAGGATGGCAGATTCACAGATACGCAGTATTTT.

In DNA form, the CDR3 reads TGTGCCAGCAGCTTGGCGGGACAGGGAGTTTCCCAGCATTTT. Protein product: CASSLAGQGVSQHF. The chain couples TRBV5-6 to TRBJ1-5; 9 positions match TRBD1. Germline V gives CDR1 SGHDT, CDR2 YYEEEE. The V gene end was trimmed by 0 bases and the J gene end by 11 bases; junction bases not matched to a gene: 6. The CDR3 runs to 14 residues.

The J gene is TRBJ2-1, the V gene TRBV7-9; the D gene is possibly TRBD2 (6 bases). V was cut by 5 bases and J by 4 bases, with 18 bases left in between. Germline loops: CDR1 SEHNR, CDR2 FQNEAQ (reference sequence). The CDR3 is made up of 16 amino acids. The CDR3 sequence: CASSRHRERRYNEQFF. CDR3 coding DNA: TGTGCCAGCAGCCGTCACCGGGAGAGACGGTACAATGAGCAGTTCTTC.

The chain links TRBV10-2 to TRBJ2-2; no firm D call. Per germline, CDR1 WSHSY and CDR2 SAAADI. Trimming shortened V by 2 bases and J by 5 bases, and 12 bases separated the two germline ends. CDR3 length equals 15 residues. The CDR3 DNA reads as TGCGCCAGCAGTGAGATTTGGTTGGGTACCGGGGAGCTGTTTTTT. Translated: CASSEIWLGTGELFF.

V and J are TRBV19 and TRBJ1-5, with D uncertain. This CDR3 spans 18 amino acids. Trimming removed 6 bases at V and 0 bases at J, with 21 bases between. Germline V lookup: CDR1 LNHDA, CDR2 SQIVND (reference sequence). The CDR3 sequence is CASSRLRFPGGSNQPQHF. The CDR3 DNA reads as TGTGCCAGTAGCCGTCTACGATTTCCGGGAGGTAGCAATCAGCCCCAGCATTTT.

This chain connects TRBV9 to TRBJ1-2; 8 bases are shared with TRBD1. The germline CDR1 and CDR2 sequences are SGDLS and YYNGEE. The CDR3 has 14 residues. The ends lost 0 bases at V and 5 bases at J; junction bases unmatched: 3. This CDR3 reads CASSVGQGKYGYTF. The CDR3 coding sequence is TGTGCCAGCAGCGTAGGACAGGGGAAATATGGCTACACCTTC.

The V call is TRBV9, the J call TRBJ2-7; 10 bases map to TRBD2. CDR1 SGDLS and CDR2 YYNGEE come from the germline V gene. The CDR3 sequence is 14 residues long. Trimming took 5 bases from V and 5 from J; bases not matched to a gene: 7. CDR3: CASSGAGGPDEQYF. In nucleotides, the CDR3 is TGTGCCAGCAGTGGAGCGGGAGGGCCCGACGAGCAGTACTTC.

The chain recombines TRBV10-3 with TRBJ1-4, with D possibly TRBD1 on 5 matching bases. V lost 11 bases and J lost 0, with 10 bases in between. Germline V gives CDR1 ENHRY, CDR2 SYGVKD. The CDR3 length is 13 residues. The CDR3 loop is CAADRATNEKLFF. CDR3 coding DNA: TGTGCCGCCGACAGAGCAACTAATGAAAAACTGTTTTTT.

J is TRBJ2-1 and V is TRBV15, with 10 bases matching TRBD2. The CDR3 runs 17 residues. The V segment lost 1 base and the J segment 0 bases; nucleotides outside the gene matches: 3. Germline assignment: CDR1 LNHNV and CDR2 YYDKDF (reference sequence). CDR3 region: CATSRASGGASYNEQFF. CDR3 in DNA: TGTGCCACCAGCAGAGCTAGCGGGGGAGCCTCCTACAATGAGCAGTTCTTC. Full variable domain (rest looked up from reference TRBV15 and TRBJ2-1): DAMVIQNPRYQVTQFGKPVTLSCSQTLNHNVMYWYQQKSSQAPKLLFHYYDKDFNNEADTPDNFQSRRPNTSFCFLDIRSPGLGDTAMYLCATSRASGGASYNEQFFGPGTRLTVL.

V gene TRBV18 combines with J gene TRBJ2-5; 14 bases align to TRBD2. Trimming took 2 bases from V and 5 from J; bases not matched to a gene: 4. The CDR3 covers 16 residues. CDR1 and CDR2 (germline): KGHSH, LQKENI. CDR3 in DNA: TGTGCCAGCTCACCAGGGACTAGCGGGAGATGGGAGACCCAGTACTTC. This codes for CASSPGTSGRWETQYF.

This clone came up a few times. The chain joins TRBV18 to TRBJ2-2, with D hard to call. CDR3 length: 15 amino acids. Germline CDR1 reads KGHSH; CDR2 reads LQKENI. V was pared by 0 bases and J by 1 base, with 6 bases between. CDR3 in amino acids: CASSPPSVNTGELFF. DNA for the CDR3: TGTGCCAGCTCACCACCGTCTGTGAACACCGGGGAGCTGTTTTTT.

The genes are TRBV5-5 and TRBJ2-1, with D possibly matching TRBD2 (5 bases). Germline V gene lookup returns CDR1 SGHKS and CDR2 YYEKEE (reference sequence). With 0 bases removed from V and 9 bases from J, the gap between germline ends came to 13 bases. The length of the CDR3 is 14 residues. CDR3 region: CASSLEYGVGEQFF. As DNA, the CDR3 is TGTGCCAGCAGCTTGGAGTACGGGGTAGGTGAGCAGTTCTTC.

The chain carries TRBV6-5 and TRBJ2-7, with no clear D. CDR1 and CDR2 (germline): MNHEY, SVGAGI. The length of the CDR3 is 15 residues. V lost 7 bases and J lost 7, with 23 bases in between. The CDR3 DNA sequence: TGTGCCAGCACCCTTACCAGCGCCCAACTACGTGAGCAGTACTTC. It translates to CASTLTSAQLREQYF.

The V gene is TRBV29-1, the J gene TRBJ2-3, with 8 bases fitting TRBD1. CDR3 length: 13 residues. The V and J ends lost 6 bases and 0 bases, in that order; junction bases with no gene match: 2. Germline CDR1 SQVTM, CDR2 ANQGSEA. In nucleotides, the CDR3 is TGCAGCGTCCGGACAGGGAGCACAGATACGCAGTATTTT. It encodes CSVRTGSTDTQYF.